Reported below is one T cell receptor beta chain. Methods used by the authors: The authors estimated nucleated cell counts from reference gene primer amplification. Assay used: immunoSEQ multiplex PCR; TCRdb lists only in-frame clones, some missing. The V and J calls and clone size are taken from that table; D and trimming were inferred from the DNA. The sample includes under 500,000 clones, 80% to 90% of them seen just once. This sample is drawn from a study of blood T cell repertoires in COVID-19. Study-level background: Collection of acute and convalescent COVID-19 samples took place in the United States, Italy and Spain. T cells, B-cell-depleted T cells, or PBMCs supplied cDNA or gDNA.

This CDR3 is 14 amino acids long. Germline values: CDR1 SGDLS, CDR2 YYNGEE. The junction had 1 base not matched to a gene; V was cut back by 5 bases and J by 0 bases. The source is a woman aged 25 to 39 with acute or convalescent COVID-19. Source material: peripheral blood. This chain connects TRBV9 to TRBJ2-5; 10 bases map to TRBD2. Here the CDR3 reads CASSGLADQETQYF. Written as DNA, the CDR3 is TGTGCCAGCAGTGGACTAGCGGACCAAGAGACCCAGTACTTC. Complete variable domain (other parts from reference TRBV9 and TRBJ2-5): DSGVTQTPKHLITATGQRVTLRCSPRSGDLSVYWYQQSLDQGLQFLIQYYNGEERAKGNILERFSAQQFPDLHSELNLSSLELGDSALYFCASSGLADQETQYFGPGTRLLVL.